The present entry profiles one T cell receptor beta chain with its context. Assay used: immunoSEQ multiplex PCR; TCRdb lists only in-frame clones, some missing. The table lists about 250,000 clones, around 80% of them singletons. The data are from a study of blood T cell repertoires in COVID-19. The germline V gene has CDR1 GTSNPN and CDR2 SVGIG (reference sequence). V shed 7 bases and J shed 8 bases, with 20 bases lying between them. The CDR3 runs 13 residues. The rearrangement uses TRBV30 and TRBJ1-2, with D uncertain. The TCR sequence derives from a man in his forties who had been exposed to COVID-19. The specimen was PBMCs or T cells enriched from blood (not recorded which). CDR3: CASQWARVEGYTF. Written as DNA, the CDR3 is TGTGCCTCCCAGTGGGCGCGGGTTGAGGGCTACACCTTC. The whole variable domain, filled in from reference TRBV30 and TRBJ1-2, reads SQTIHQWPATLVQPVGSPLSLECTVEGTSNPNLYWYRQAAGRGLQLLFYSVGIGQISSEVPQNLSASRPQDRQFILSSKKLLLSDSGFYLCASQWARVEGYTFGSGTRLTVV.